The rows below give T cell receptor beta chains drawn from one sample of a study of cytomegalovirus exposure and HLA in healthy donors. Repertoires were generated with immunoSEQ multiplex PCR, while TCRdb's copy carries only in-frame clones and drops some. The sample lists approximately 130,000 clones, around four fifths occurring once. Sequencing was done on a sample of PBMCs. The receptors derive from a boy between 10 and 17 years old in good health and CMV-seronegative. The CDR3 runs from the conserved cysteine through the conserved F or W. The order of the fields is J gene, clone size, V gene, D gene, CDR3 DNA, CDR3 protein. The D gene is left open where the match is weak. Clone size is stated in some rows and not others, as once, few, many or a class when expanded.

j_call: TRBJ2-1
clone_size: NA
v_call: TRBV5-1
d_call: TRBD2
cdr3_nt: TGCGCCAGCAGACCTGGACTAGCCGGTGAGCAGTTCTTC
cdr3_aa: CASRPGLAGEQFF

j_call: TRBJ2-1
clone_size: once
v_call: TRBV4-1
d_call: TRBD2
cdr3_nt: TGCGCCAGCAGCCAAGGCCTGTTGGGCGGGAGGTACAATGAGCAGTTCTTC
cdr3_aa: CASSQGLLGGRYNEQFF

j_call: TRBJ1-2
clone_size: NA
v_call: TRBV4-2
d_call: NA
cdr3_nt: TGTGCCAGCAGCCAAGACCGGGAAGCATATGGCTACACCTTC
cdr3_aa: CASSQDREAYGYTF

j_call: TRBJ2-1
clone_size: NA
v_call: TRBV5-6
d_call: NA
cdr3_nt: TGTGCCAGCAGCCCCGGGAGTAGCTCCTACAATGAGCAGTTCTTC
cdr3_aa: CASSPGSSSYNEQFF

j_call: TRBJ1-4
clone_size: NA
v_call: TRBV7-9
d_call: NA
cdr3_nt: TGTGCCAGCAGCCGGACTCAGGGGATTAATGAAAAACTGTTTTTT
cdr3_aa: CASSRTQGINEKLFF

j_call: TRBJ1-5
clone_size: NA
v_call: TRBV2
d_call: NA
cdr3_nt: TGTGCCAGCAGTACTTGGGGGCAGGGAGCCTTAAGGACCCCCCACAATCAGCCCCAGCATTTT
cdr3_aa: CASSTWGQGALRTPHNQPQHF

j_call: TRBJ2-7
clone_size: NA
v_call: TRBV30
d_call: NA
cdr3_nt: TGTGCCTGGAGAGAGAGATCGTCCTACGAGCAGTACTTC
cdr3_aa: CAWRERSSYEQYF

j_call: TRBJ2-7
clone_size: NA
v_call: TRBV30
d_call: TRBD2
cdr3_nt: TGTGCCTGGGGACTAGCGGGACCCGAGCAGTACTTC
cdr3_aa: CAWGLAGPEQYF

j_call: TRBJ2-7
clone_size: NA
v_call: TRBV11-3
d_call: NA
cdr3_nt: TGTGCCAGCAGCGAAAACCCGAGGGCCGAGCAGTACTTC
cdr3_aa: CASSENPRAEQYF

j_call: TRBJ1-5
clone_size: NA
v_call: TRBV7-2
d_call: NA
cdr3_nt: TGTGCCAGCAGCTCGGGTGGCTATCAGCCCCAGCATTTT
cdr3_aa: CASSSGGYQPQHF

j_call: TRBJ1-4
clone_size: few
v_call: TRBV6-5
d_call: NA
cdr3_nt: TGTGCCAGCAGTCGCGTTCCAACTAATGAAAAACTGTTTTTT
cdr3_aa: CASSRVPTNEKLFF

j_call: TRBJ2-5
clone_size: NA
v_call: TRBV7-6
d_call: TRBD2
cdr3_nt: TGTGCCAGCAGCGAACGGACTAGCGGGCTACAAGAGACCCAGTACTTC
cdr3_aa: CASSERTSGLQETQYF

j_call: TRBJ1-1
clone_size: once
v_call: TRBV11-2
d_call: NA
cdr3_nt: TGTGCCAGCAGCTCCAAGGGGGTCACTGAAGCTTTCTTT
cdr3_aa: CASSSKGVTEAFF

j_call: TRBJ2-7
clone_size: NA
v_call: TRBV19
d_call: TRBD2
cdr3_nt: TGTGCCAGTAGCCTAGCGGGAGAGGGATCCTACGAGCAGTACTTC
cdr3_aa: CASSLAGEGSYEQYF

j_call: TRBJ1-1
clone_size: medium-sized
v_call: TRBV6-6
d_call: TRBD1
cdr3_nt: TGTGCCAGCGGTCAGGGGGGGAACACTGAAGCTTTCTTT
cdr3_aa: CASGQGGNTEAFF

j_call: TRBJ1-2
clone_size: NA
v_call: TRBV30
d_call: TRBD1
cdr3_nt: TGTGCCTGGAGTGTCACCGGGACAGGCCTTTATGGCTACACCTTC
cdr3_aa: CAWSVTGTGLYGYTF

j_call: TRBJ2-1
clone_size: once
v_call: TRBV14
d_call: TRBD2
cdr3_nt: TGTGCCAGCAGCCAAGATCCGGGACTAGCGGGAGTTAATGAGCAGTTCTTC
cdr3_aa: CASSQDPGLAGVNEQFF

j_call: TRBJ2-7
clone_size: NA
v_call: TRBV6-6
d_call: TRBD1
cdr3_nt: TGTGCCAGCAGTTACTTTCCCCCGGACAGGGGTTACGAGCAGTACTTC
cdr3_aa: CASSYFPPDRGYEQYF

j_call: TRBJ2-3
clone_size: few
v_call: TRBV2
d_call: TRBD2
cdr3_nt: TGTGCCAGCAGCCTAGCGGGGCAAGATACGCAGTATTTT
cdr3_aa: CASSLAGQDTQYF

j_call: TRBJ1-1
clone_size: NA
v_call: TRBV7-8
d_call: NA
cdr3_nt: TGTGCCAGCAGCCCTGGGGGGGTAAGCACTGAAGCTTTCTTT
cdr3_aa: CASSPGGVSTEAFF

j_call: TRBJ2-7
clone_size: NA
v_call: TRBV5-1
d_call: NA
cdr3_nt: TGCGCCAGCAGCTTGGGGGGCCTCGACTTCTACGAGCAGTACTTC
cdr3_aa: CASSLGGLDFYEQYF

j_call: TRBJ2-5
clone_size: NA
v_call: TRBV7-3
d_call: NA
cdr3_nt: TGTGCCAGCAGCTTAGGCTCATCTCAAGAGACCCAGTACTTC
cdr3_aa: CASSLGSSQETQYF

j_call: TRBJ2-5
clone_size: NA
v_call: TRBV27
d_call: TRBD2
cdr3_nt: TGTGCCAGCAGATTAAAGCGGGAGGGGGGGGCCCAGTACTTC
cdr3_aa: CASRLKREGGAQYF

j_call: TRBJ2-1
clone_size: NA
v_call: TRBV5-1
d_call: TRBD2
cdr3_nt: TGCGCCAGCAGCTTGGGTAGCGGGAAGTACAATGAGCAGTTCTTC
cdr3_aa: CASSLGSGKYNEQFF

j_call: TRBJ2-2
clone_size: NA
v_call: TRBV30
d_call: TRBD1
cdr3_nt: TGTGCCTGGAACGACAGGGTTCCCGGGGAGCTGTTTTTT
cdr3_aa: CAWNDRVPGELFF

j_call: TRBJ2-7
clone_size: NA
v_call: TRBV29-1
d_call: TRBD1
cdr3_nt: TGCAGCGGGGGACAGAGCTCCTACGAGCAGTACTTC
cdr3_aa: CSGGQSSYEQYF

j_call: TRBJ1-2
clone_size: NA
v_call: TRBV5-1
d_call: NA
cdr3_nt: TGCGCCAGCAGCGGCCCAGCTAACTATGGCTACACCTTC
cdr3_aa: CASSGPANYGYTF

j_call: TRBJ1-1
clone_size: NA
v_call: TRBV19
d_call: NA
cdr3_nt: TGTGCCAGTAGTAGAGGTTGGGAAGCTTTCTTT
cdr3_aa: CASSRGWEAFF

j_call: TRBJ1-6
clone_size: once
v_call: TRBV30
d_call: NA
cdr3_nt: TGTGCCTGGAGGGCCCTCGGGGAAAATAATTCACCCCTCCACTTT
cdr3_aa: CAWRALGENNSPLHF

j_call: TRBJ2-7
clone_size: few
v_call: TRBV30
d_call: TRBD2
cdr3_nt: TGTGCCTGGAGTTGGACTAGCGGTCCCTACGAGCAGTACTTC
cdr3_aa: CAWSWTSGPYEQYF

j_call: TRBJ2-7
clone_size: NA
v_call: TRBV6-5
d_call: TRBD1
cdr3_nt: TGTGCCAGCAGTTATGGGGGACAGGGCACCGAGCAGTACTTC
cdr3_aa: CASSYGGQGTEQYF

j_call: TRBJ1-2
clone_size: few
v_call: TRBV6-5
d_call: NA
cdr3_nt: TGTGCCAGTTTGGACAGTAGTCTCTATGGCTACACCTTC
cdr3_aa: CASLDSSLYGYTF

j_call: TRBJ2-1
clone_size: NA
v_call: TRBV29-1
d_call: TRBD2
cdr3_nt: TGCAGCGTTGCCGGGCGGGAACTAGCGGAAAGGAATGAGCAGTTCTTC
cdr3_aa: CSVAGRELAERNEQFF

j_call: TRBJ1-2
clone_size: NA
v_call: TRBV6-1
d_call: NA
cdr3_nt: TGTGCCACCCTACAGGTCCCTAACTATGGCTACACCTTC
cdr3_aa: CATLQVPNYGYTF

j_call: TRBJ2-7
clone_size: NA
v_call: TRBV18
d_call: TRBD2
cdr3_nt: TGTGCCAGCTCACCGGGACTAGCCCACGAGCAGTACTTC
cdr3_aa: CASSPGLAHEQYF

j_call: TRBJ2-5
clone_size: NA
v_call: TRBV19
d_call: TRBD2
cdr3_nt: TGTGCCAGTAAGGAACTAGCGGGAGGGCCCTGGGAGACCCAGTACTTC
cdr3_aa: CASKELAGGPWETQYF

j_call: TRBJ1-4
clone_size: few
v_call: TRBV4-3
d_call: NA
cdr3_nt: TGCGCCAGCAGCCAAGATCGCACGGTCGCAACTAATGAAAAACTGTTTTTT
cdr3_aa: CASSQDRTVATNEKLFF

j_call: TRBJ1-5
clone_size: NA
v_call: TRBV6-6
d_call: NA
cdr3_nt: TGTGCCAGCAGTTTAAATAGCAATCAGCCCCAGCATTTT
cdr3_aa: CASSLNSNQPQHF

j_call: TRBJ1-4
clone_size: NA
v_call: TRBV6-1
d_call: NA
cdr3_nt: TGTGCCAGCAGTGAGCATCTCCTTGGCGGGGAAAAACTGTTTTTT
cdr3_aa: CASSEHLLGGEKLFF

j_call: TRBJ2-7
clone_size: NA
v_call: TRBV15
d_call: TRBD2
cdr3_nt: TGTGCCACCAGCAGAGTAGGGACTAGCGGGAGGGAAGCCTACGAGCAGTACTTC
cdr3_aa: CATSRVGTSGREAYEQYF

j_call: TRBJ1-1
clone_size: NA
v_call: TRBV6-5
d_call: TRBD1
cdr3_nt: TGTGCCAGCAGTGCCACAGGGGGTGACACTGAAGCTTTCTTT
cdr3_aa: CASSATGGDTEAFF

j_call: TRBJ1-2
clone_size: once
v_call: TRBV19
d_call: NA
cdr3_nt: TGTGCCAGTAGTCCCGGACCAGGGTCTAACTATGGCTACACCTTC
cdr3_aa: CASSPGPGSNYGYTF

j_call: TRBJ1-5
clone_size: NA
v_call: TRBV2
d_call: TRBD1
cdr3_nt: TGTGCCAGCAGTTTCAGGGGGCCGAGCAATCAGCCCCAGCATTTT
cdr3_aa: CASSFRGPSNQPQHF

j_call: TRBJ2-3
clone_size: NA
v_call: TRBV6-1
d_call: NA
cdr3_nt: TGTGCCAGCAGTTCATCTAGGGATACGCAGTATTTT
cdr3_aa: CASSSSRDTQYF

j_call: TRBJ2-5
clone_size: NA
v_call: TRBV19
d_call: TRBD1
cdr3_nt: TGTGCCAGTAGTATAGGGACAGGGAAGGGAGAGACCCAGTACTTC
cdr3_aa: CASSIGTGKGETQYF

j_call: TRBJ1-1
clone_size: NA
v_call: TRBV6-5
d_call: NA
cdr3_nt: TGTGCCAGCAGATCGGGAACTGAAGCTTTCTTT
cdr3_aa: CASRSGTEAFF

j_call: TRBJ1-1
clone_size: once
v_call: TRBV11-3
d_call: TRBD1
cdr3_nt: TGTGCCAGCAGCTTCGCTAAGGGACAGAGGACTGAAGCTTTCTTT
cdr3_aa: CASSFAKGQRTEAFF

j_call: TRBJ2-7
clone_size: NA
v_call: TRBV4-3
d_call: TRBD2
cdr3_nt: TGCGCCAGCAGCCAACGCGGACTAATGTCGGGAGGCTCCTACGAGCAGTACTTC
cdr3_aa: CASSQRGLMSGGSYEQYF

j_call: TRBJ2-2
clone_size: NA
v_call: TRBV30
d_call: NA
cdr3_nt: TGTGCTCGGAGAACGGGAGCCAGCACCGGGGAGCTGTTTTTT
cdr3_aa: CARRTGASTGELFF

j_call: TRBJ2-7
clone_size: few
v_call: TRBV5-1
d_call: TRBD2
cdr3_nt: TGCGCCAGCAGCTTGGGCGGGAGTGGGGCCTACGAGCAGTACTTC
cdr3_aa: CASSLGGSGAYEQYF

j_call: TRBJ2-1
clone_size: NA
v_call: TRBV5-1
d_call: TRBD2
cdr3_nt: TGCGCCAGCAGCTCCGGGACTATGACTAGGGATGAGCAGTTCTTC
cdr3_aa: CASSSGTMTRDEQFF

j_call: TRBJ1-4
clone_size: once
v_call: TRBV7-9
d_call: TRBD1
cdr3_nt: TGTGCCAGCAGCTCCCCGGGCAGGGGGGAGGAAAAACTGTTTTTT
cdr3_aa: CASSSPGRGEEKLFF

j_call: TRBJ1-2
clone_size: NA
v_call: TRBV6-5
d_call: TRBD1
cdr3_nt: TGTGCCAGCAGTGGGGGACAGGGCCATGGCTACACCTTC
cdr3_aa: CASSGGQGHGYTF